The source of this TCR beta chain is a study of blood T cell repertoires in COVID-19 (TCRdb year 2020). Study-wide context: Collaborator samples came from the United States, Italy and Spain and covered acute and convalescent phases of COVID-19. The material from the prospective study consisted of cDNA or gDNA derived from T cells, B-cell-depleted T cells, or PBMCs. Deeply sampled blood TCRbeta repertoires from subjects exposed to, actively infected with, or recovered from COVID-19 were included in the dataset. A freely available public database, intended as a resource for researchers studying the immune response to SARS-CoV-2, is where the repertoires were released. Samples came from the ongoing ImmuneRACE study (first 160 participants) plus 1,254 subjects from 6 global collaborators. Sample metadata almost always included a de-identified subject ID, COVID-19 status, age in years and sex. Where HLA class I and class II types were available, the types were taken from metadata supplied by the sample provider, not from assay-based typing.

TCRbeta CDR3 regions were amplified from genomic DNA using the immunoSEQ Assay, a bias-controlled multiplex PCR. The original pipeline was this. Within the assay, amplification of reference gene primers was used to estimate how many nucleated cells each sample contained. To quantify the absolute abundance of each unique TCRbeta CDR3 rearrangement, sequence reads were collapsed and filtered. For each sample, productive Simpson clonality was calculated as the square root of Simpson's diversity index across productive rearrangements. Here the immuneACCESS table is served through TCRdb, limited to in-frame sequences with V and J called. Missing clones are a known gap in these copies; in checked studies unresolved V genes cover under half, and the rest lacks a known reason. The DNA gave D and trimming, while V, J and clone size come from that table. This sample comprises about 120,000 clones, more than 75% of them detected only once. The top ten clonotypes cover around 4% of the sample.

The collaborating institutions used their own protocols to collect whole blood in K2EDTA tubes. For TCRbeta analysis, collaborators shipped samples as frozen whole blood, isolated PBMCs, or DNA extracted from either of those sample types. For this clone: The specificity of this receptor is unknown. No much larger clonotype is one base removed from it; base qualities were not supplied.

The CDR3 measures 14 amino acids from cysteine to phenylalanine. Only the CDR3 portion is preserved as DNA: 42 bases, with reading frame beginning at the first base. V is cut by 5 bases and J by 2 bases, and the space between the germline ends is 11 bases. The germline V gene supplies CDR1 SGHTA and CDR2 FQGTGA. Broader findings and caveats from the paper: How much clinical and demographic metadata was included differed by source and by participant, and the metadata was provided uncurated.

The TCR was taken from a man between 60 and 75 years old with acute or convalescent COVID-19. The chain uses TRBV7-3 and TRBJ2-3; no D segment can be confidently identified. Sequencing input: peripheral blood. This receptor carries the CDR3 CASSRGGDTDTQYF. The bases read TGTGCCAGCAGCCGAGGCGGAGACACAGATACGCAGTATTTT. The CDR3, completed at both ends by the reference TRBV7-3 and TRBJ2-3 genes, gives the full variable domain GAGVSQTPSNKVTEKGKYVELRCDPISGHTALYWYRQSLGQGPEFLIYFQGTGAADDSGLPNDRFFAVRPEGSVSTLKIQRTERGDSAVYLCASSRGGDTDTQYFGPGTRLTVL.